The 10 T cell receptor beta chains listed next were all sequenced from one sample in a study of T-cell reconstitution after alpha-beta-depleted transplantation in children. Unique molecular identifiers featured in how the TCRbeta library was prepared. From the PCR reads, TCRdb called clonotypes with MiXCR, one entry per CDR3 protein. Among 150,000 to 200,000 distinct CDR3 sequences, 14% to 15% were seen once, and the ten largest hold 13%. Source: PBMCs from the stem cell graft donor, taken from the stem cell graft. The origin of the receptors is a human donor who donated a stem cell graft to a child with acute lymphoblastic leukemia.

This clonotype came up many times. This sequence joins TRBV3-1 and TRBJ2-7; 16 nucleotides align to TRBD2. From germline, CDR1 is LGHDT and CDR2 YNNKEL (reference sequence). The V segment lost 5 bases and the J segment 7 bases; nucleotides outside the gene matches: 8. The CDR3 runs 16 residues. CDR3 region: CASSLQGLAGGREQYF. The CDR3 DNA reads as TGTGCCAGCAGCTTGCAGGGACTAGCGGGAGGGCGAGAGCAGTACTTC.

At least ten counts were recorded for this clonotype. This chain uses TRBV12-3 or TRBV12-4 with TRBJ2-3; no clear D gene. The CDR3 covers 12 residues. V lost 4 bases to trimming and J lost 5 bases, with 7 bases between them. CDR3 in amino acids: CASSSLGDTQYF. For the CDR3, the DNA is TGTGCCAGCAGTTCCCTCGGAGATACGCAGTATTTT.

The table lists this clonotype with many counts. This chain connects TRBV20-1 to TRBJ2-1; D uncertain. Deletions cut 1 base from V and 1 base from J, with 8 bases between. Germline V gene data show CDR1 as DFQATT and CDR2 as SNEGSKA (reference sequence). The CDR3 has 14 amino acids. CDR3 sequence reads: CSARGATSYNEQFF. In DNA, the CDR3 is TGCAGTGCTAGAGGCGCGACATCCTACAATGAGCAGTTCTTC.

This clonotype was recorded only once. The chain combines TRBV20-1 with TRBJ1-1; D is unclear. Germline V gene lookup returns CDR1 DFQATT and CDR2 SNEGSKA (reference sequence). Trimming shortened V by 2 bases and J by 1 base, and 5 bases separated the two germline ends. The CDR3 runs 12 residues. Written as DNA, the CDR3 is TGCAGTGCTAGACGTAAGAACACTGAAGCTTTCTTT. It encodes CSARRKNTEAFF.

This clonotype was seen ten or more times. This chain links TRBV29-1 with TRBJ1-5; tentative D call: TRBD1 (5 bases). This CDR3 is 13 amino acids long. Trimming removed 4 bases from V and 6 bases from J, with 13 bases in between. Germline CDR1 is SQVTM and CDR2 is ANQGSEA. This chain's CDR3 is CSVGGGGTQPQHF. In DNA, the CDR3 is TGCAGCGTTGGCGGGGGAGGGACTCAGCCCCAGCATTTT.

This clonotype was picked up many times. This chain links TRBV7-2 with TRBJ1-1; D ambiguous. The CDR3 length is 13 residues. Germline-derived CDR1 and CDR2 are SGHTA and FQGNSA. Trimming took 3 bases from V and 1 from J, leaving 6 bases between them. The CDR3 region is CASSFWGNTEAFF. The CDR3 DNA reads TGTGCCAGCAGCTTTTGGGGGAACACTGAAGCTTTCTTT.

Many counts were recorded for this clonotype. The CDR3 sequence is CSARGVNSGRALNEQFF. CDR3 DNA sequence: TGCAGTGCTAGAGGTGTTAATAGCGGGAGGGCCCTCAATGAGCAGTTCTTC. The V gene is TRBV20-1, the J gene TRBJ2-1, with 11 bases aligning to TRBD2. The V gene's germline CDR1 is DFQATT and CDR2 SNEGSKA (reference sequence). J lost 6 bases, V lost 1 base, and 11 bases had no gene match. The CDR3 sequence is 17 residues long.

This clonotype was recorded many times. V is TRBV11-2 and J is TRBJ1-2; D ambiguous. The ends were cut back, 1 base at V and 2 bases at J, with 5 bases in the middle. CDR1 is SGHAT and CDR2 is FQNNGV in the germline V gene. The CDR3 sequence is 13 residues long. CDR3 sequence (DNA): TGTGCCAGCAGCTTAGTTTCCAACTATGGCTACACCTTC. As protein: CASSLVSNYGYTF.

This clonotype showed up many times. This chain uses TRBV12-3 or TRBV12-4 with TRBJ2-3; no reliable D call. The CDR3 runs 11 residues. V was pared by 7 bases and J by 4 bases, with 6 bases between. The CDR3 protein is CASTLADTQYF. In nucleotides, the CDR3 is TGTGCCAGCACCTTAGCAGATACGCAGTATTTT.

The chain carries TRBV19 and TRBJ2-1; perhaps TRBD2 as D (5 bases). From germline, CDR1 is LNHDA and CDR2 SQIVND (reference sequence). This CDR3 spans 14 amino acids. Trimming left V 2 bases short and J 7 bases short, with 12 bases between. CDR3 in amino acids: CASSISRTGNEQFF. The CDR3 DNA follows: TGTGCCAGTAGTATAAGTAGGACGGGGAATGAGCAGTTCTTC.